The entry below gives a single TCR beta chain sequence along with its context. Its specificity is unknown. The CDR3 extends over 16 amino acids. V shed 1 base and J shed 3 bases, with 14 bases lying between them. Germline V gene data show CDR1 as LGHNA and CDR2 as YNFKEQ. The data originate from a study of CD8+ T cells in alopecia areata. Alopecia areata patients gave lesional scalp punch biopsies and peripheral blood samples. Overall study results and limits: Scalp lesions, especially in alopecia totalis/universalis, had higher clonality than normal scalp. Unlike in mice, where it was clearer, TCR sharing across patients was less clear, possibly HLA-related.

Extracted RNA was reverse transcribed, and the resulting cDNA served as sequencing template. Generated by immunoSEQ multiplex PCR, the TCRdb table keeps only in-frame clones and is missing some. Of about 70,000 clones in the sample, about half were seen once. This chain links TRBV4-2 with TRBJ2-3; no clear D gene. The specimen comprised CD8+ T cells sorted from blood, sampled at week 0. The sequence was collected from a human donor with alopecia areata. This CDR3 is CASSQVNALRTDTQYF. The DNA of the CDR3 is TGTGCCAGCAGCCAAGTGAACGCCCTCCGAACAGATACGCAGTATTTT.